The TCR beta chain under discussion was sequenced for a study of blood T cell repertoires in COVID-19. Study-level information: Whether acute or convalescent, the COVID-19 samples came from the United States, Italy and Spain.

This clone was found once. The repertoire was sequenced with immunoSEQ multiplex PCR; TCRdb's copy has only in-frame clones and lacks some. Of 250,000 to 300,000 clones in the sample, around nine tenths were seen once. The V and J ends lost 2 bases and 2 bases, in that order; junction bases with no gene match: 4. The CDR3 runs 17 residues. Germline V gene sequence: CDR1 SGHDT, CDR2 YYEEEE. What was sequenced was peripheral blood. The TCR was taken from a young woman with COVID-19, enrolled during active disease. This chain joins TRBV5-6 and TRBJ2-1; 13 bases are shared with TRBD2. In nucleotides, the CDR3 is TGTGCCAGCAGCTTATCCGGGACTAGCGGGACCTACAATGAGCAGTTCTTC. Translation gives CASSLSGTSGTYNEQFF.